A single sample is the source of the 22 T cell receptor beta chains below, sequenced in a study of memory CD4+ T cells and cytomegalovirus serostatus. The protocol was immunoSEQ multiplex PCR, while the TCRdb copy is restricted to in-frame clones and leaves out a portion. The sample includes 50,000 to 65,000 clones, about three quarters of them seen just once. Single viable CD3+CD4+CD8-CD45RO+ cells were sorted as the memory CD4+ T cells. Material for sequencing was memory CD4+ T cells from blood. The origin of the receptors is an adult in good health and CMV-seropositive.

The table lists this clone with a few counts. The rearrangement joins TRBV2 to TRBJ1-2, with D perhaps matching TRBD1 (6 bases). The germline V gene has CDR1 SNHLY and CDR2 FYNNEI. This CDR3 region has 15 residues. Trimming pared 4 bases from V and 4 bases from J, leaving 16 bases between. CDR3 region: CASSVGGASFYGYTF. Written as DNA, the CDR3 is TGTGCCAGCAGTGTTGGGGGGGCGTCTTTCTATGGCTACACCTTC.

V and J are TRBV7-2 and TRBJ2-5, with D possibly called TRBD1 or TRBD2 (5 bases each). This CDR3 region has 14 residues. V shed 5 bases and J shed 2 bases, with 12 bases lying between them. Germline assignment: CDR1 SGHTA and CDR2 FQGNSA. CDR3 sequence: CASSRGRLQETQYF. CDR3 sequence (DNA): TGTGCCAGCAGCCGGGGCAGGCTACAAGAGACCCAGTACTTC.

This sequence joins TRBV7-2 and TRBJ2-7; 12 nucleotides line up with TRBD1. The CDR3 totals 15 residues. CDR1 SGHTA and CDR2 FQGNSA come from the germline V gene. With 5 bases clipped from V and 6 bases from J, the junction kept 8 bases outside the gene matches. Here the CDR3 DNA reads TGTGCCAGCAGCCTGCCGGGACAGGGGGCAAGCGAGCAGTACTTC. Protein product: CASSLPGQGASEQYF. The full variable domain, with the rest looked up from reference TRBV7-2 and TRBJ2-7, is GAGVSQSPSNKVTEKGKDVELRCDPISGHTALYWYRQSLGQGLEFLIYFQGNSAPDKSGLPSDRFSAERTGGSVSTLTIQRTQQEDSAVYLCASSLPGQGASEQYFGPGTRLTVT.

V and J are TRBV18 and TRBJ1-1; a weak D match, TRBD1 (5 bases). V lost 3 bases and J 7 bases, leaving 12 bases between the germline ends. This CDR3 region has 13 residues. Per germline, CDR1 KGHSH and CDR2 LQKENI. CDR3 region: CASSPKPGGEAFF. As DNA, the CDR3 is TGTGCCAGCTCACCGAAACCGGGGGGTGAAGCTTTCTTT.

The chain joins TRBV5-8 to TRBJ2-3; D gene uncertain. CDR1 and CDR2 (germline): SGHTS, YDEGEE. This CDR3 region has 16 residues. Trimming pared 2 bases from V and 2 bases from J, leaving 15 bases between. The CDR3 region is CASSFEIGRTTDTQYF. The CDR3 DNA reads TGTGCCAGCAGCTTTGAGATCGGACGGACCACAGATACGCAGTATTTT.

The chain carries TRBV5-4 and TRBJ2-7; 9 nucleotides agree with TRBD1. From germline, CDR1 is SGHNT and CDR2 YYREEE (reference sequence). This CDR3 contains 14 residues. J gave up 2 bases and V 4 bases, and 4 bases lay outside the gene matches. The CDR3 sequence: CASSGGTGPYEQYF. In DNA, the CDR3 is TGTGCCAGCAGCGGCGGGACAGGGCCCTACGAGCAGTACTTC.

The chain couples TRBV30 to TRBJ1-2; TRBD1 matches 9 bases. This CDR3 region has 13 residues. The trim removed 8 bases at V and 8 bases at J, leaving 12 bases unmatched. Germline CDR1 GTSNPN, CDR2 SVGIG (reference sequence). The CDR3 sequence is CATTGGPVLGYTF. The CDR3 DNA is TGTGCCACAACAGGGGGCCCTGTGCTCGGCTACACCTTC.

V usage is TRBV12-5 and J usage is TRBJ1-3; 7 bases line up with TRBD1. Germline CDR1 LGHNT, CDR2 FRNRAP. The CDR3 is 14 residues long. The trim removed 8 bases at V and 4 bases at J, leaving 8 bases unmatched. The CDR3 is CASSYQGGGNTIYF. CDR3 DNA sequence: TGTGCTAGTTCCTATCAGGGGGGAGGAAACACCATATATTTT.

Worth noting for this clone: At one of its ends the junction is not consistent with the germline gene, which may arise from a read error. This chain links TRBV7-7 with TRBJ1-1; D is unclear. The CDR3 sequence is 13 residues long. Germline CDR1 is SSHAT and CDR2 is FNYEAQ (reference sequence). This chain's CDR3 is CASSLDWGTEAFF. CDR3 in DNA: TGTGCTAGCAGCTTAGACTGGGGCACTGAAGCTTTCTTT.

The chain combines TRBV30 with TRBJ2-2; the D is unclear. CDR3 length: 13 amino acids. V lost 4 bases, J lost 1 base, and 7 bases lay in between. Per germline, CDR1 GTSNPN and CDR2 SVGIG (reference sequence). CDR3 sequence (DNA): TGTGCCTGGACCTGGGGGAACACCGGGGAGCTGTTTTTT. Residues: CAWTWGNTGELFF.

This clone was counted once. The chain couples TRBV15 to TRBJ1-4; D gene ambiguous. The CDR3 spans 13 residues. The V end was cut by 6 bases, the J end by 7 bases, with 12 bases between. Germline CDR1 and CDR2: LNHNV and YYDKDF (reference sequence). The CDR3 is CATSWEGSEKLFF. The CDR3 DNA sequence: TGTGCCACCAGTTGGGAGGGCTCTGAAAAACTGTTTTTT. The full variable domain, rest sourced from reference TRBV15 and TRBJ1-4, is DAMVIQNPRYQVTQFGKPVTLSCSQTLNHNVMYWYQQKSSQAPKLLFHYYDKDFNNEADTPDNFQSRRPNTSFCFLDIRSPGLGDTAMYLCATSWEGSEKLFFGSGTQLSVL.

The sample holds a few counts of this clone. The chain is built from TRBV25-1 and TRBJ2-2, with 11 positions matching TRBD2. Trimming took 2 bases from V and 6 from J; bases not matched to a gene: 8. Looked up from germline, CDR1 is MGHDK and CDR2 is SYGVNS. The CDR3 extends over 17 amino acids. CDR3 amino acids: CASSEDQLAGASGELFF. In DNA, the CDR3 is TGTGCCAGCAGTGAAGACCAACTAGCGGGAGCATCCGGGGAGCTGTTTTTT.

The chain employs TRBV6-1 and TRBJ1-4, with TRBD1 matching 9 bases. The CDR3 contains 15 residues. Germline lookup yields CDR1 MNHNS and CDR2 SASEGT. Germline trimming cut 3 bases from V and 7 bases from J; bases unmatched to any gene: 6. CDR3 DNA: TGTGCCAGCAGTGATCCGGGACAGGGAAGTGAAAAACTGTTTTTT. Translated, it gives CASSDPGQGSEKLFF.

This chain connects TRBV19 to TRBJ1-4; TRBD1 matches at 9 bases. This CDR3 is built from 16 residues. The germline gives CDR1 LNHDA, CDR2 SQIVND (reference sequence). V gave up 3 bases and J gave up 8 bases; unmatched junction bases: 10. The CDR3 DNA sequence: TGTGCCAGTAGTATTTCGGGGGGACAGGGTCGCGAAAAACTGTTTTTT. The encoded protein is CASSISGGQGREKLFF.

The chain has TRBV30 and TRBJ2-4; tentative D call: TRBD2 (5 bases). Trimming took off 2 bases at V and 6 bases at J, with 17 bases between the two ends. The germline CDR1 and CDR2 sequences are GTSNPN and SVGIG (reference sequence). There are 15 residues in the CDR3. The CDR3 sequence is CAWSRTGAEANIQYF. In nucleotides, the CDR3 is TGTGCCTGGAGTAGGACCGGCGCGGAGGCAAACATTCAGTACTTC.

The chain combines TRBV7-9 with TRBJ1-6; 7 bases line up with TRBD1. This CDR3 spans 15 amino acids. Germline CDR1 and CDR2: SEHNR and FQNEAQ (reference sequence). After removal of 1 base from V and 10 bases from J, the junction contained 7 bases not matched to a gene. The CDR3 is CASSLGQGVGSPLHF. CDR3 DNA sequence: TGTGCCAGCAGCTTAGGGCAGGGGGTTGGGTCACCCCTCCACTTT. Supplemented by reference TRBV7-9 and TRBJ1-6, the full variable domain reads DTGVSQNPRHKITKRGQNVTFRCDPISEHNRLYWYRQTLGQGPEFLTYFQNEAQLEKSRLLSDRFSAERPKGSFSTLEIQRTEQGDSAMYLCASSLGQGVGSPLHFGNGTRLTVT.

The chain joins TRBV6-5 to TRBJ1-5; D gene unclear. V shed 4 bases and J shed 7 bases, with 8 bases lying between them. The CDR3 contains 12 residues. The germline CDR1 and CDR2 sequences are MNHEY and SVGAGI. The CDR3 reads CASSSTGQPQHF. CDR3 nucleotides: TGTGCCAGCAGTTCCACGGGCCAGCCCCAGCATTTT.

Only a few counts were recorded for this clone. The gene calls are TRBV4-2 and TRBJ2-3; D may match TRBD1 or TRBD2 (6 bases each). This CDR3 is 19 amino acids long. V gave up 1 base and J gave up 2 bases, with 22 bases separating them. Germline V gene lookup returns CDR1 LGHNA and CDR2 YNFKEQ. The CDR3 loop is CASSQGGLGAGSVTDTQYF. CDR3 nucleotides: TGTGCCAGCAGCCAAGGGGGGCTTGGAGCGGGTAGTGTCACAGATACGCAGTATTTT.

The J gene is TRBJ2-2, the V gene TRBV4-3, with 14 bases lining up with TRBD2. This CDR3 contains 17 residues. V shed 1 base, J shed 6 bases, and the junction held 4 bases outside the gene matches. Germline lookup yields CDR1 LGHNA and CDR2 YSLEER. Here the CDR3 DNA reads TGCGCCAGCAGCCAAGGACTAGCGGGGGGGCCTTCCGGGGAGCTGTTTTTT. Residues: CASSQGLAGGPSGELFF.

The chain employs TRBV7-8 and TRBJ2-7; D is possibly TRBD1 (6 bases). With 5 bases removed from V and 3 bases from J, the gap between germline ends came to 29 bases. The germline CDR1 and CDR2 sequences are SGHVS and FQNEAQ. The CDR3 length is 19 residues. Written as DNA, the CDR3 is TGTGCCAGCAGCCTTAGAACGACAGGCCAGAGGGGCTTTCTCTACGAGCAGTACTTC. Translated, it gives CASSLRTTGQRGFLYEQYF.

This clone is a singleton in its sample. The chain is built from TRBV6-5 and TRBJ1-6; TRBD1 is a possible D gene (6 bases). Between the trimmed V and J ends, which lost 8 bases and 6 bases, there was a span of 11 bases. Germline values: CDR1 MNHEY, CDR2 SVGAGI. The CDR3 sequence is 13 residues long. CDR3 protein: CASRGGSNSPLHF. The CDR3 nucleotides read TGTGCCAGCCGGGGGGGCTCTAATTCACCCCTCCACTTT.

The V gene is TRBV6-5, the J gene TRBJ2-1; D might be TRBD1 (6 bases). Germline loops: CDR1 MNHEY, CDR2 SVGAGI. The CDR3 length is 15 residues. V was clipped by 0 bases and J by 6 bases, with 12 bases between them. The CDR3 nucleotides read TGTGCCAGCAGTTACTCGACACAGGGCCGCAATGAGCAGTTCTTC. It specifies CASSYSTQGRNEQFF.